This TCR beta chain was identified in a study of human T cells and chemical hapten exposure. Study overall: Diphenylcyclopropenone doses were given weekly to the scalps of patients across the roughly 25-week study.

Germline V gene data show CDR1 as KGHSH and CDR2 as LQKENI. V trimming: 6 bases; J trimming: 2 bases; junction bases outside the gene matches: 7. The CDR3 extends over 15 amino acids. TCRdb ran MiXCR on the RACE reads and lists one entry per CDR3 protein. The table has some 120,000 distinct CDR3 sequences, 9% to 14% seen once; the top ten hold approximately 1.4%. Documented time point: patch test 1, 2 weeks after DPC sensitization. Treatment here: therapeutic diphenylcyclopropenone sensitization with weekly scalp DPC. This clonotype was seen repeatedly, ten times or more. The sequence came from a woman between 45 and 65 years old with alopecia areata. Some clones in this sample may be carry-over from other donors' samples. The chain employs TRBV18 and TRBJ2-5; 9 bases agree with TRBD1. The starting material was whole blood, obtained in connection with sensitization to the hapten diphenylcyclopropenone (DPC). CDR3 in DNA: TGTGCCAGCTCGTCTTCCGGGACAGGGCAAGAGACCCAGTACTTC. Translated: CASSSSGTGQETQYF.